The 18 T cell receptor beta chains presented below share a single source sample, sequenced in a study of cytomegalovirus exposure and HLA in healthy donors. With 60 Vbeta and 13 Jbeta primers, the PCR was carried out. Some clones are missing from TCRdb's copy, which holds only in-frame ones; the method was immunoSEQ multiplex PCR. The sample yields more than 90,000 clones, roughly 80% seen once. Sequencing was performed on PBMCs. The receptors here all came from a man aged 35 to 55 in good health and CMV-seronegative.

This chain joins TRBV2 and TRBJ2-2, with D possibly being TRBD1 (6 bases). The ends were cut back, 9 bases at V and 2 bases at J, with 13 bases in the middle. Per germline, CDR1 SNHLY and CDR2 FYNNEI. The CDR3 contains 14 residues. CDR3 nucleotide sequence: TGTGCCAGGCAGCCGGACAGTAACACCGGGGAGCTGTTTTTT. Its translation is CARQPDSNTGELFF.

The chain combines TRBV7-9 with TRBJ2-2; 10 nucleotides line up with TRBD1. In germline, CDR1 is SEHNR, CDR2 FQNEAQ (reference sequence). V shed 6 bases, J shed 6 bases, and the junction held 7 bases outside the gene matches. This CDR3 comprises 15 residues. CDR3 bases: TGTGCCAGCAGTCGAGGGACAGGGGACCCCGGGGAGCTGTTTTTT. Amino acid sequence: CASSRGTGDPGELFF.

The CDR3 nucleotides read TGCGCCAGCAGCCCTGATGTAGCGGGAGCGGACTACAATGAGCAGTTCTTC. This sequence encodes CASSPDVAGADYNEQFF. The rearrangement uses TRBV5-1 and TRBJ2-1, with 9 bases aligning to TRBD2. V shed 4 bases and J 3 bases; nucleotides not matched to a gene: 11. The CDR3 totals 17 residues. Germline CDR1 is SGHRS and CDR2 is YFSETQ. Looking up the rest from reference TRBV5-1 and TRBJ2-1 gives the full variable domain: KAGVTQTPRYLIKTRGQQVTLSCSPISGHRSVSWYQQTPGQGLQFLFEYFSETQRNKGNFPGRFSGRQFSNSRSEMNVSTLELGDSALYLCASSPDVAGADYNEQFFGPGTRLTVL.

V gene TRBV6-5 combines with J gene TRBJ2-1; 8 nucleotides match TRBD1. Looked up from germline, CDR1 is MNHEY and CDR2 is SVGAGI. V lost 4 bases to trimming and J lost 12 bases; unmatched junction nucleotides: 8. The CDR3 spans 13 residues. DNA for the CDR3: TGTGCCAGCAGTTCACCGCCCAGGGGGCTGCAGTTCTTC. Its translation: CASSSPPRGLQFF.

This clone was seen only once. The chain links TRBV28 to TRBJ1-4, with D possibly being TRBD1 (5 bases). The ends were cut back, 4 bases at V and 6 bases at J, with 24 bases in the middle. The germline gives CDR1 MDHEN, CDR2 SYDVKM. The CDR3 is 18 residues long. The CDR3 bases are TGTGCCAGCAGTTCCCTGACCCGATGGGGCCCCACAGATGAAAAACTGTTTTTT. Encoded protein: CASSSLTRWGPTDEKLFF.

V and J are TRBV18 and TRBJ1-2; D call uncertain. Per the germline V gene, CDR1 is KGHSH and CDR2 is LQKENI. V was clipped by 2 bases and J by 3 bases, with 10 bases between them. The CDR3 runs to 14 residues. In DNA, the CDR3 is TGTGCCAGCTCACCAGGGCGGGATTACTATGGCTACACCTTC. Translating gives CASSPGRDYYGYTF.

The chain combines TRBV7-9 with TRBJ2-3; 8 bases fit TRBD1. This CDR3 spans 12 amino acids. The junction had 2 bases not matched to a gene; V was cut back by 4 bases and J by 8 bases. Germline V lookup: CDR1 SEHNR, CDR2 FQNEAQ (reference sequence). The CDR3 region is CASSSTGGTQYF. In DNA, the CDR3 is TGTGCCAGCAGCTCTACAGGGGGTACGCAGTATTTT.

The CDR3 spells CATDATSGRSSYNEQFF. The CDR3 region has the DNA TGTGCCACCGACGCCACTAGCGGGAGAAGCTCCTACAATGAGCAGTTCTTC. The chain couples TRBV19 to TRBJ2-1; 11 bases fit TRBD2. The J segment lost 0 bases and the V segment lost 10 bases, leaving 11 bases of the junction unmatched. The V gene's germline CDR1 is LNHDA and CDR2 SQIVND (reference sequence). The CDR3 has 17 amino acids.

CDR3 protein: CASSFQGGLQYF. CDR3 bases: TGTGCCAGCAGTTTCCAGGGGGGACTTCAGTACTTC. V and J are TRBV28 and TRBJ2-4, with D perhaps TRBD1 (7 bases). The V end lost 3 bases, the J end lost 11 bases, and 11 bases lay between the germline ends. This CDR3 comprises 12 residues. Per the germline V gene, CDR1 is MDHEN and CDR2 is SYDVKM.

This clone appeared a few times. V is TRBV7-9 and J is TRBJ2-7; TRBD1 might be the D (7 bases). This CDR3 spans 14 amino acids. The germline V and J ends were trimmed by 5 bases and 3 bases, with 14 bases remaining between them. Germline V gene sequence: CDR1 SEHNR, CDR2 FQNEAQ (reference sequence). The CDR3 sequence: CASSQGGGYYEQYF. CDR3 nucleotide sequence: TGTGCCAGCAGCCAGGGGGGTGGCTACTACGAGCAGTACTTC.

The chain links TRBV18 to TRBJ2-5, with TRBD2 matching over 9 bases. CDR1 KGHSH and CDR2 LQKENI come from the germline V gene. CDR3 length equals 14 residues. V shed 3 bases and J 3 bases; nucleotides not matched to a gene: 2. The CDR3 region is CASSPVAGEETQYF. The CDR3 DNA sequence: TGTGCCAGCTCACCGGTAGCGGGGGAAGAGACCCAGTACTTC. Using reference TRBV18 and TRBJ2-5 for the parts outside the CDR3, the full variable domain is NAGVMQNPRHLVRRRGQEARLRCSPMKGHSHVYWYRQLPEEGLKFMVYLQKENIIDESGMPKERFSAEFPKEGPSILRIQQVVRGDSAAYFCASSPVAGEETQYFGPGTRLLVL.

This clone was seen only once. V is TRBV7-2 and J is TRBJ1-1; D is undetermined. Trimming left V 1 base short and J 1 base short, with 7 bases between. Germline V gene sequence: CDR1 SGHTA, CDR2 FQGNSA. This CDR3 region has 14 residues. CDR3 in amino acids: CASSLGAANTEAFF. The CDR3 DNA reads TGTGCCAGCAGCTTAGGGGCCGCGAACACTGAAGCTTTCTTT.

The chain has TRBV6-6 and TRBJ1-2; TRBD1 matches 7 bases. The CDR3 extends over 12 amino acids. Looked up from germline, CDR1 is MNHNY and CDR2 is SVGAGI (reference sequence). V dropped 5 bases and J dropped 6; count of bases not matched to a gene: 3. DNA of the CDR3: TGTGCCAGCAGTGGAGGGACAGATGGCTACACCTTC. It is translated as CASSGGTDGYTF.

The chain links TRBV4-3 to TRBJ2-7; a possible D gene is TRBD1 (5 bases). Germline loops: CDR1 LGHNA, CDR2 YSLEER. V lost 1 base and J lost 1, with 8 bases in between. This CDR3 spans 14 amino acids. CDR3 loop: CASSQGAGSYEQYF. The CDR3 region has the DNA TGCGCCAGCAGCCAAGGAGCAGGGTCCTACGAGCAGTACTTC.

The rearrangement uses TRBV11-2 and TRBJ2-1; no clear D gene. The CDR3 has 14 amino acids. CDR1 and CDR2 (germline): SGHAT, FQNNGV. Trimming pared 3 bases from V and 2 bases from J, leaving 8 bases between. This CDR3 reads CASSFGRTYNEQFF. The CDR3, as DNA: TGTGCCAGCAGCTTTGGCAGAACCTACAATGAGCAGTTCTTC. Using reference TRBV11-2 and TRBJ2-1 for the parts outside the CDR3, the full variable domain is EAGVAQSPRYKIIEKRQSVAFWCNPISGHATLYWYQQILGQGPKLLIQFQNNGVVDDSQLPKDRFSAERLKGVDSTLKIQPAKLEDSAVYLCASSFGRTYNEQFFGPGTRLTVL.

This clone was seen once. J is TRBJ2-3 and V is TRBV2; TRBD1 agrees at 10 bases. In germline, CDR1 is SNHLY, CDR2 FYNNEI. This CDR3 comprises 17 residues. V dropped 8 bases and J dropped 1; count of bases not matched to a gene: 12. The CDR3 sequence: CASGGTGEPYGTDTQYF. The CDR3 DNA reads TGTGCCAGCGGGGGGACAGGGGAGCCCTATGGCACAGATACGCAGTATTTT.

This clone occurred once. J is TRBJ1-2 and V is TRBV5-1; 8 bases agree with TRBD1. The CDR3 consists of 12 residues. Trimming at V came to 2 bases and at J to 10 bases, leaving 4 bases not matched to a gene. Germline V lookup: CDR1 SGHRS, CDR2 YFSETQ. DNA for the CDR3: TGCGCCAGCAGCTTCGAGGACAGGGACTACACCTTC. Translated: CASSFEDRDYTF.

DNA for the CDR3: TGTGCCAGCTCACTGACAGATAATCAGCCCCAGCATTTT. It encodes CASSLTDNQPQHF. The chain couples TRBV18 to TRBJ1-5; D might be TRBD1 (5 bases). Germline CDR1 is KGHSH and CDR2 is LQKENI. The V end was cut by 4 bases, the J end by 4 bases, with 8 bases between. This CDR3 has 13 amino acids.